Each of the 15 T cell receptor beta chains below was sequenced from the same sample in a study of blood T cell repertoires in COVID-19. Here immunoSEQ multiplex PCR was the method, and the copy in TCRdb shows in-frame clones only, minus some. The sample has under 150,000 clones, around 85% seen once. The sequenced sample was PBMCs or T cells enriched from blood (not recorded which). The source of these receptors is a woman in her forties who had recovered from COVID-19.

This chain links TRBV7-7 with TRBJ2-2, with TRBD1 identical over 7 bases. The junction had 5 bases not matched to a gene; V was cut back by 1 base and J by 6 bases. The CDR3 extends over 15 amino acids. In germline, CDR1 is SSHAT, CDR2 FNYEAQ (reference sequence). The CDR3 DNA is TGTGCCAGCAGCTTAGATGAGGGGGCGGCCGGGGAGCTGTTTTTT. Protein product: CASSLDEGAAGELFF.

The V and J genes are TRBV5-1 and TRBJ2-5; 10 bases align to TRBD2. J lost 5 bases, V lost 2 bases, and 6 bases had no gene match. CDR1 and CDR2 (germline): SGHRS, YFSETQ. This CDR3 comprises 15 residues. The CDR3 DNA follows: TGCGCCAGCAGCTTAGCGGGGGGGAGAGCGGAGACCCAGTACTTC. It is translated as CASSLAGGRAETQYF.

This clone occurred once. The chain joins TRBV15 to TRBJ2-3; 7 nucleotides align to TRBD1. J lost 3 bases, V lost 2 bases, and 2 bases had no gene match. The CDR3 loop spans 14 amino acids. Looked up from germline, CDR1 is LNHNV and CDR2 is YYDKDF (reference sequence). The CDR3 protein is CATSRRQGTDTQYF. As DNA, the CDR3 is TGTGCCACCAGCAGACGACAGGGTACAGATACGCAGTATTTT.

This chain links TRBV3-1 (or the pseudogene TRBV3-2) with TRBJ2-5, with a possible D match to TRBD1 (6 bases). Trimming took off 0 bases at V and 3 bases at J, with 11 bases between the two ends. This CDR3 is built from 15 residues. CDR1 LGHDT and CDR2 YNNKEL come from the germline V gene (reference sequence). Here the CDR3 reads CASSQDPGTKETQYF. As DNA, the CDR3 is TGTGCCAGCAGCCAAGATCCCGGGACAAAAGAGACCCAGTACTTC.

The J gene is TRBJ2-7, the V gene TRBV9; 10 nucleotides align to TRBD2. The CDR3 sequence is 13 residues long. V lost 4 bases to trimming and J lost 5 bases; unmatched junction nucleotides: 3. CDR1 SGDLS and CDR2 YYNGEE come from the germline V gene. CDR3 residues: CASSPGTSDEQYF. DNA of the CDR3: TGTGCCAGCAGCCCAGGGACTAGCGACGAGCAGTACTTC.

The rearrangement uses TRBV12-3 or TRBV12-4 and TRBJ2-5; TRBD2 agrees at 10 bases. J gave up 4 bases and V 6 bases, and 2 bases lay outside the gene matches. The CDR3 contains 13 residues. The CDR3 DNA is TGTGCCAGCAGGCTAGCGGGGGCAGAGACCCAGTACTTC. Its translation is CASRLAGAETQYF.

The rearrangement links TRBV7-9 to TRBJ2-2; D might be TRBD2 (5 bases). This CDR3 is 19 amino acids long. Germline CDR1 reads SEHNR; CDR2 reads FQNEAQ (reference sequence). V lost 1 base and J 4 bases, leaving 22 bases between the germline ends. The chain's CDR3 is CASSLGLATRDRTTGELFF. The CDR3 DNA sequence: TGTGCCAGCAGCTTAGGGCTAGCAACCAGAGACCGAACCACCGGGGAGCTGTTTTTT.

The chain joins TRBV6-5 to TRBJ1-1; maybe TRBD1 (6 bases). V gave up 6 bases and J gave up 4 bases, with 12 bases separating them. Germline V gene data show CDR1 as MNHEY and CDR2 as SVGAGI. CDR3 size: 13 residues. Written as DNA, the CDR3 is TGTGCCAGCAGGGGGGCCAGATCCACTGAAGCTTTCTTT. Encoded protein: CASRGARSTEAFF.

V gene TRBV14 combines with J gene TRBJ1-3, with D maybe TRBD1 (5 bases). The germline gives CDR1 SGHDN, CDR2 FVKESK. This CDR3 has 13 residues. The CDR3 bases are TGTCGATATAGGGGTAACTCTGGAAACACCATATATTTT. This sequence encodes CRYRGNSGNTIYF.

The chain couples TRBV7-9 to TRBJ2-7, with 10 bases matching TRBD2. CDR1 is SEHNR and CDR2 is FQNEAQ in the germline V gene (reference sequence). The CDR3 sequence is 16 residues long. The J segment lost 5 bases and the V segment lost 5 bases, leaving 12 bases of the junction unmatched. The CDR3 spells CASSPPLIAGGHEQYF. CDR3 DNA: TGTGCCAGCAGCCCACCACTCATAGCGGGAGGCCACGAGCAGTACTTC.

V is TRBV13 and J is TRBJ2-7; a possible D gene is TRBD1 (6 bases). The CDR3 runs to 14 residues. V dropped 5 bases and J dropped 5 bases, with 16 bases sitting between them. The germline CDR1 and CDR2 sequences are PRHDT and FYEKMQ (reference sequence). CDR3 protein: CASSTRQVEDEQYF. Here the CDR3 DNA reads TGTGCCAGCAGCACCCGACAGGTAGAGGACGAGCAGTACTTC.

This clone occurred a few times. Distinct nucleotide sequences in the sample also encode this CDR3. The chain couples TRBV5-1 to TRBJ1-2, with D possibly matching TRBD1 (6 bases). Trimming cost V 0 bases and J 8 bases, with 14 bases left between them. The CDR3 is 14 amino acids. The germline gives CDR1 SGHRS, CDR2 YFSETQ. The CDR3 nucleotides read TGCGCCAGCAGCTTGGAAGGGGGAGCAGGAGGCTACACCTTC. Its protein is CASSLEGGAGGYTF.

V is TRBV5-5 and J is TRBJ2-7; TRBD2 might be the D (6 bases). Germline V CDR1 and CDR2: SGHKS, YYEKEE (reference sequence). V dropped 2 bases and J dropped 2 bases, with 8 bases sitting between them. This CDR3 is built from 13 residues. CDR3 coding DNA: TGTGCCAGCAGCTTTTGGGGGGCCTACGAGCAGTACTTC. It specifies CASSFWGAYEQYF.

The V call is TRBV2, the J call TRBJ2-7, with D perhaps TRBD2 (8 bases). The CDR3 loop spans 13 amino acids. Germline CDR1 is SNHLY and CDR2 is FYNNEI. V was pared by 6 bases and J by 4 bases, with 13 bases between. The CDR3 bases are TGTGCCAGCAGCGGGGGGGGACAGTACGAGCAGTACTTC. It yields the protein CASSGGGQYEQYF.

This clone was counted between two and nine times. The J gene is TRBJ1-2, the V gene TRBV2, with 8 bases that match TRBD1. The CDR3 covers 15 residues. Per germline, CDR1 SNHLY and CDR2 FYNNEI. The J segment lost 4 bases and the V segment lost 6 bases, leaving 10 bases of the junction unmatched. The CDR3 region is CASRIDQGASYGYTF. In DNA form, the CDR3 reads TGTGCCAGCAGGATAGACCAGGGGGCTAGCTATGGCTACACCTTC.